One sample yielded the 30 T cell receptor beta chains listed below, sequenced in a study of blood T cell repertoires in COVID-19. The repertoire was sequenced with immunoSEQ multiplex PCR; TCRdb's copy has only in-frame clones and lacks some. The sample yields about 280,000 clones, around four fifths seen once. Sequencing input: peripheral blood. Source of these receptors: a woman in her 50s who had recovered from COVID-19.

J is TRBJ2-3 and V is TRBV27, with 11 positions matching TRBD1. V shed 8 bases, J shed 4 bases, and the junction held 8 bases outside the gene matches. CDR3 length: 15 residues. CDR1 is MNHEY, CDR2 SMNVEV, per germline (reference sequence). The chain's CDR3 is CASVSLGQGADTQYF. CDR3 nucleotides: TGTGCCAGCGTTTCGTTGGGACAGGGGGCAGATACGCAGTATTTT.

The chain uses TRBV2 and TRBJ2-4; 7 bases are shared with TRBD1. CDR3 length: 15 amino acids. Germline lookup yields CDR1 SNHLY and CDR2 FYNNEI. J gave up 0 bases and V 4 bases, and 3 bases lay outside the gene matches. The CDR3: CASSGDRLAKNIQYF. The CDR3 DNA reads TGTGCCAGCAGTGGGGACAGATTAGCCAAAAACATTCAGTACTTC.

A few counts support this clone. The chain has TRBV5-1 and TRBJ2-2; 12 bases line up with TRBD2. Germline values: CDR1 SGHRS, CDR2 YFSETQ. The ends lost 3 bases at V and 0 bases at J; junction bases unmatched: 9. The CDR3 covers 19 residues. CDR3 DNA: TGCGCCAGCAGCTCGGGACTAGCGGGTCACCAAACGAACACCGGGGAGCTGTTTTTT. It codes for CASSSGLAGHQTNTGELFF. Looking up the rest from reference TRBV5-1 and TRBJ2-2 gives the full variable domain: KAGVTQTPRYLIKTRGQQVTLSCSPISGHRSVSWYQQTPGQGLQFLFEYFSETQRNKGNFPGRFSGRQFSNSRSEMNVSTLELGDSALYLCASSSGLAGHQTNTGELFFGEGSRLTVL.

The chain recombines TRBV19 with TRBJ2-2, with TRBD2 matching over 10 bases. The germline V gene encodes CDR1 LNHDA and CDR2 SQIVND (reference sequence). With 6 bases clipped from V and 5 bases from J, the junction kept 9 bases outside the gene matches. The CDR3 covers 16 residues. The CDR3 loop is CASSRSLAGVTGELFF. The CDR3 coding sequence is TGTGCCAGTAGCCGGTCCCTAGCGGGAGTTACCGGGGAGCTGTTTTTT.

The chain combines TRBV7-2 with TRBJ1-2; 7 bases map to TRBD1. Germline CDR1 SGHTA, CDR2 FQGNSA. Trimming took 1 base from V and 6 from J; bases not matched to a gene: 5. CDR3 length equals 14 residues. The CDR3 DNA reads as TGTGCCAGCAGCTTAGTTCGACAGGGCGATGGCTACACCTTC. This sequence encodes CASSLVRQGDGYTF.

The V gene is TRBV4-1, the J gene TRBJ1-1, with D hard to call. Germline V gene lookup returns CDR1 MGHRA and CDR2 YSYEKL. V lost 1 base and J lost 5, with 8 bases in between. The CDR3 length is 13 residues. CDR3 in DNA: TGCGCCAGCAGCCAAGGGCAGGAAACTGAAGCTTTCTTT. The encoded protein is CASSQGQETEAFF.

The chain carries TRBV7-2 and TRBJ1-3; 7 nucleotides align to TRBD1. Germline CDR1 is SGHTA and CDR2 is FQGNSA. The CDR3 covers 17 residues. Trimming cost V 5 bases and J 0 bases; bases outside gene matches: 10. CDR3 sequence: CASSVTGTAISGNTIYF. The CDR3 nucleotides are TGTGCCAGCAGCGTCACCGGGACAGCCATCTCTGGAAACACCATATATTTT.

The rearrangement links TRBV4-3 to TRBJ2-2; perhaps TRBD1 as D (5 bases). There are 15 residues in the CDR3. Germline assignment: CDR1 LGHNA and CDR2 YSLEER. Between the trimmed V and J ends, which lost 0 bases and 1 base, there was a span of 6 bases. This chain's CDR3 is CASSQDRGNTGELFF. CDR3 in DNA: TGCGCCAGCAGCCAAGATAGGGGGAACACCGGGGAGCTGTTTTTT.

The CDR3 loop reads CASSRGRANQPQHF. CDR3 in DNA: TGTGCCAGCAGCAGGGGCAGAGCCAATCAGCCCCAGCATTTT. The J gene is TRBJ1-5, the V gene TRBV9, with a tentative D call TRBD1 (5 bases). The CDR3 length is 14 residues. Germline V gene data show CDR1 as SGDLS and CDR2 as YYNGEE. The V and J ends lost 4 bases and 3 bases respectively, with 11 bases between them.

This sequence joins TRBV5-1 and TRBJ2-3; 7 bases are shared with TRBD1. Unmatched junction bases numbered 3, after V lost 5 bases and J lost 0 bases. This CDR3 spans 14 amino acids. From germline, CDR1 is SGHRS and CDR2 YFSETQ. CDR3 amino acids: CASRRQGSTDTQYF. The CDR3 DNA reads TGCGCCAGCAGGAGACAGGGAAGCACAGATACGCAGTATTTT.

The chain combines TRBV7-2 with TRBJ1-2; 11 nucleotides agree with TRBD1. From germline, CDR1 is SGHTA and CDR2 FQGNSA. Trimming cost V 1 base and J 5 bases; bases outside gene matches: 3. The CDR3 covers 15 residues. The chain's CDR3 is CASSLGGQGVYGYTF. In DNA form, the CDR3 reads TGTGCCAGCAGCTTAGGGGGACAGGGGGTGTATGGCTACACCTTC.

The rearrangement uses TRBV14 and TRBJ2-7, with D uncertain. Germline V gene data show CDR1 as SGHDN and CDR2 as FVKESK. The V end lost 3 bases, the J end lost 2 bases, and 17 bases lay between the germline ends. The CDR3 contains 16 residues. The CDR3 nucleotides read TGTGCCAGCAGCCAGTTTGGTGGTGCAGTGACCTACGAGCAGTACTTC. The encoded protein is CASSQFGGAVTYEQYF. Full variable domain (outside the CDR3, taken from reference TRBV14 and TRBJ2-7): EAGVTQFPSHSVIEKGQTVTLRCDPISGHDNLYWYRRVMGKEIKFLLHFVKESKQDESGMPNNRFLAERTGGTYSTLKVQPAELEDSGVYFCASSQFGGAVTYEQYFGPGTRLTVT.

The gene calls are TRBV19 and TRBJ1-1; D possibly corresponds to TRBD1 (6 bases). Looked up from germline, CDR1 is LNHDA and CDR2 is SQIVND (reference sequence). The CDR3 runs to 15 residues. Between the trimmed V and J ends, which lost 7 bases and 0 bases, there was a span of 15 bases. The CDR3 DNA reads TGTGCCAGTAACGCCGGACAGCTCATGAACACTGAAGCTTTCTTT. As protein: CASNAGQLMNTEAFF.

The V gene is TRBV5-1, the J gene TRBJ2-6; 7 bases fit TRBD1. CDR3 length equals 16 residues. The germline gives CDR1 SGHRS, CDR2 YFSETQ. Unmatched junction bases numbered 5, after V lost 5 bases and J lost 0 bases. CDR3: CASSWTGSSGANVLTF. The CDR3 DNA reads as TGCGCCAGCAGTTGGACAGGCAGCTCTGGGGCCAACGTCCTGACTTTC.

V gene TRBV3-1 (or the pseudogene TRBV3-2) combines with J gene TRBJ2-3; perhaps TRBD2 as D (5 bases). CDR1 and CDR2 (germline): LGHDT, YNNKEL (reference sequence). V lost 3 bases and J lost 8, with 12 bases in between. CDR3 length: 13 residues. Here the CDR3 DNA reads TGTGCCAGCAGCCACGGGATACGTGGTACGCAGTATTTT. It yields the protein CASSHGIRGTQYF.

The V and J genes are TRBV5-1 and TRBJ2-3; unclear D gene. V lost 2 bases and J lost 0, with 7 bases in between. The CDR3 contains 14 residues. Germline CDR1 SGHRS, CDR2 YFSETQ. CDR3 region: CASSFWQSTDTQYF. DNA for the CDR3: TGCGCCAGCAGCTTCTGGCAGAGCACAGATACGCAGTATTTT.

This sequence joins TRBV28 and TRBJ1-6; TRBD1 agrees at 7 bases. This CDR3 has 13 amino acids. The germline V gene encodes CDR1 MDHEN and CDR2 SYDVKM. The trim removed 8 bases at V and 10 bases at J, leaving 8 bases unmatched. The CDR3 DNA sequence: TGTGCCAGCTGTCACAGGGGTAACTCACCCCTCCACTTT. It specifies CASCHRGNSPLHF.

The chain uses TRBV7-2 and TRBJ2-5; tentatively, D is TRBD2 (5 bases). Between the trimmed V and J ends, which lost 1 base and 1 base, there was a span of 19 bases. The CDR3 has 18 residues. Germline V gene lookup returns CDR1 SGHTA and CDR2 FQGNSA. The CDR3 DNA sequence: TGTGCCAGCAGCTTAGTTGTGATAGGGAGCGGTAGCCAAGAGACCCAGTACTTC. This gives the protein CASSLVVIGSGSQETQYF. Using reference TRBV7-2 and TRBJ2-5 for the parts outside the CDR3, the full variable domain is GAGVSQSPSNKVTEKGKDVELRCDPISGHTALYWYRQSLGQGLEFLIYFQGNSAPDKSGLPSDRFSAERTGGSVSTLTIQRTQQEDSAVYLCASSLVVIGSGSQETQYFGPGTRLLVL.

The J gene is TRBJ2-5, the V gene TRBV13, with a possible D match to TRBD2 (5 bases). Germline V CDR1 and CDR2: PRHDT, FYEKMQ (reference sequence). This CDR3 has 16 residues. V was trimmed by 4 bases and J by 5 bases, leaving 20 bases between them. The CDR3 region has the DNA TGTGCCAGCAGCTACCCTGTTGACGGGGTTGGGGAGACCCAGTACTTC. This encodes CASSYPVDGVGETQYF.

The J gene is TRBJ1-2, the V gene TRBV5-1, with D perhaps matching TRBD1 (6 bases). V was pared by 4 bases and J by 6 bases, with 13 bases between. Germline assignment: CDR1 SGHRS and CDR2 YFSETQ. This CDR3 has 13 amino acids. The chain's CDR3 is CASSTSGENGYTF. In DNA, the CDR3 is TGCGCCAGCAGCACGTCAGGGGAGAATGGCTACACCTTC.

The V and J genes are TRBV27 and TRBJ1-6; TRBD1 agrees at 12 bases. Per germline, CDR1 MNHEY and CDR2 SMNVEV (reference sequence). V dropped 6 bases and J dropped 15; count of bases not matched to a gene: 21. The CDR3 runs 18 residues. Here the CDR3 reads CASRSGTGGIESIQDLHF. The CDR3 nucleotides are TGTGCCAGCAGATCCGGGACAGGGGGCATCGAATCAATTCAGGACCTCCACTTT.

The genes are TRBV4-2 and TRBJ2-6, with unresolved D. Germline values: CDR1 LGHNA, CDR2 YNFKEQ. The CDR3 length is 18 residues. The germline V and J ends were trimmed by 0 bases and 2 bases, with 14 bases remaining between them. CDR3 bases: TGTGCCAGCAGCCAAGATAGCCCAGACGAACCTGGGGCCAACGTCCTGACTTTC. Translation: CASSQDSPDEPGANVLTF.

Many counts were recorded for this clone. The chain combines TRBV12-3 or TRBV12-4 with TRBJ1-4, with D uncertain. The ends were cut back, 8 bases at V and 0 bases at J, with 7 bases in the middle. The CDR3 consists of 13 residues. The CDR3 is CASQLATNEKLFF. The CDR3 DNA reads TGTGCCAGCCAACTTGCAACTAATGAAAAACTGTTTTTT.

In its sample, this clone was seen a few times. The V and J genes are TRBV13 and TRBJ1-5; D is unresolved. The CDR3 is made up of 14 amino acids. Germline lookup yields CDR1 PRHDT and CDR2 FYEKMQ (reference sequence). Trimming removed 0 bases from V and 9 bases from J, with 12 bases in between. The DNA for the CDR3 is TGTGCCAGCAGCTTAGGCCACGTGGCTCGGCCCCAGCATTTT. It translates to CASSLGHVARPQHF.

J is TRBJ2-1 and V is TRBV5-1; 10 bases fit TRBD2. J lost 9 bases, V lost 2 bases, and 11 bases had no gene match. The CDR3 is made up of 16 amino acids. Germline CDR1 is SGHRS and CDR2 is YFSETQ. The CDR3 sequence is CASSFLLIAGGPEQFF. CDR3 sequence (DNA): TGCGCCAGCAGCTTCCTTCTTATAGCGGGGGGACCTGAGCAGTTCTTC.

The CDR3 DNA reads as TGTGCCAGTAGTACAAGGGGGCGTGGGGGCTCCTACGAGCAGTACTTC. Translated, it gives CASSTRGRGGSYEQYF. The chain carries TRBV19 and TRBJ2-7, with 7 bases identical to TRBD1. The CDR3 contains 16 residues. V lost 4 bases, J lost 0 bases, and 9 bases stayed unmatched. Germline CDR1 reads LNHDA; CDR2 reads SQIVND (reference sequence). Using reference TRBV19 and TRBJ2-7 for the parts outside the CDR3, the full variable domain is DGGITQSPKYLFRKEGQNVTLSCEQNLNHDAMYWYRQDPGQGLRLIYYSQIVNDFQKGDIAEGYSVSREKKESFPLTVTSAQKNPTAFYLCASSTRGRGGSYEQYFGPGTRLTVT.

The rearrangement links TRBV4-3 to TRBJ1-2; D is unresolved. The germline V gene encodes CDR1 LGHNA and CDR2 YSLEER. Trimming pared 0 bases from V and 3 bases from J, leaving 8 bases between. The CDR3 contains 14 residues. This CDR3 is CASSQELGDYGYTF. CDR3 DNA sequence: TGCGCCAGCAGCCAAGAGTTGGGAGACTATGGCTACACCTTC.

In nucleotides, the CDR3 is TGTGCCAGCCGCCGGGAGGGGGGTAAACTGTTTTTT. Translation: CASRREGGKLFF. The chain combines TRBV3-1 (or the pseudogene TRBV3-2) with TRBJ1-4; perhaps TRBD1 as D (6 bases). V was cut by 8 bases and J by 11 bases, with 15 bases left in between. Germline CDR1 and CDR2: LGHDT and YNNKEL (reference sequence). The CDR3 extends over 12 amino acids.

The rearrangement joins TRBV5-5 to TRBJ1-2; D unclear. Trimming removed 0 bases at V and 1 base at J, with 7 bases between. The CDR3 runs to 14 residues. Germline CDR1 SGHKS, CDR2 YYEKEE (reference sequence). Here the CDR3 DNA reads TGTGCCAGCAGCTTGGAAGGACTTAACTATGGCTACACCTTC. Amino acid sequence: CASSLEGLNYGYTF.

J is TRBJ2-2 and V is TRBV7-2; no firm D call. The V end was cut by 2 bases, the J end by 5 bases, with 6 bases between. Germline CDR1 reads SGHTA; CDR2 reads FQGNSA. The CDR3 spans 13 residues. CDR3 DNA sequence: TGTGCCAGCAGCTTAACATGGACCGGGGAGCTGTTTTTT. Its translation is CASSLTWTGELFF.